The 14 T cell receptor beta chains reported below all come from one sample, sequenced in a study of shared clonotypes between healthy human individuals. Some clones are missing from TCRdb's copy, which holds only in-frame ones; the method was immunoSEQ multiplex PCR. The sample records approximately 2.1 million clones, 90% to 95% being singletons. The sample was naive CD4+ T cells from PBMCs. Subset defined: CD45RA+ positively selected. All receptors come from a man aged 18 to 29 in good health. Some clones in this sample may be carry-over from other donors' samples.

As concerns this clone: The same CDR3 is also encoded by other DNA sequences in this sample. V usage is TRBV18 and J usage is TRBJ1-1, with D tentatively TRBD1 (6 bases). Germline CDR1 and CDR2: KGHSH and LQKENI. V dropped 3 bases and J dropped 3 bases, with 8 bases sitting between them. The CDR3 covers 13 residues. The CDR3 DNA sequence: TGTGCCAGCTCACCGGACAGTTACACTGAAGCTTTCTTT. Translation gives CASSPDSYTEAFF.

The CDR3 here is CASSLGITGGRDEKLFF. Written as DNA, the CDR3 is TGCGCCAGCAGCTTGGGAATAACAGGGGGCAGGGATGAAAAACTGTTTTTT. The chain links TRBV5-1 to TRBJ1-4, with 9 nucleotides matching TRBD1. The CDR3 length is 17 residues. With 0 bases clipped from V and 6 bases from J, the junction kept 9 bases outside the gene matches. Germline CDR1 SGHRS, CDR2 YFSETQ.

V usage is TRBV5-1 and J usage is TRBJ1-3; D remains ambiguous. The CDR3 runs to 15 residues. V lost 5 bases to trimming and J lost 0 bases, with 12 bases between them. CDR1 is SGHRS, CDR2 YFSETQ, per germline. The CDR3 here is CASSQLGSSGNTIYF. In DNA form, the CDR3 reads TGCGCCAGCAGTCAGCTAGGCAGCTCTGGAAACACCATATATTTT. The whole variable domain, filled in from reference TRBV5-1 and TRBJ1-3, reads KAGVTQTPRYLIKTRGQQVTLSCSPISGHRSVSWYQQTPGQGLQFLFEYFSETQRNKGNFPGRFSGRQFSNSRSEMNVSTLELGDSALYLCASSQLGSSGNTIYFGEGSWLTVV.

This chain connects TRBV5-1 to TRBJ2-7, with D hard to call. This CDR3 region has 12 residues. Trimming took off 4 bases at V and 3 bases at J, with 8 bases between the two ends. Germline assignment: CDR1 SGHRS and CDR2 YFSETQ. For the CDR3, the DNA is TGCGCCAGCAGCCCCCTATACTACGAGCAGTACTTC. Residues: CASSPLYYEQYF.

V is TRBV7-7 and J is TRBJ2-1, with 8 bases lining up with TRBD2. This CDR3 comprises 19 residues. CDR1 is SSHAT, CDR2 FNYEAQ, per germline (reference sequence). With V trimmed by 2 bases and J by 2 bases, 14 bases remained unmatched. CDR3 residues: CASSLRPLGAGVTYNEQFF. CDR3 coding DNA: TGTGCCAGCAGCTTAAGGCCCCTCGGAGCGGGAGTCACCTACAATGAGCAGTTCTTC.

Regarding this clone: This CDR3 is also generated by other DNA sequences in the sample. The chain employs TRBV5-6 and TRBJ2-1; D perhaps matches TRBD2 (6 bases). The CDR3 has 12 amino acids. Deletions cut 0 bases from V and 9 bases from J, with 7 bases between. The germline gives CDR1 SGHDT, CDR2 YYEEEE. This CDR3 is CASSLVGGEQFF. In nucleotides, the CDR3 is TGTGCCAGCAGCTTGGTCGGGGGTGAGCAGTTCTTC.

This chain uses TRBV28 with TRBJ1-1; D ambiguous. Germline CDR1 reads MDHEN; CDR2 reads SYDVKM. Trimming took off 7 bases at V and 6 bases at J, with 18 bases between the two ends. The CDR3 runs to 14 residues. The CDR3 is CASKSPRAGAEAFF. CDR3 DNA: TGTGCCAGCAAGTCCCCGCGGGCCGGAGCTGAAGCTTTCTTT.

The chain carries TRBV28 and TRBJ1-1; D is ambiguous. V was shortened by 10 bases and J by 5 bases, with 14 bases between the two germline ends. Germline lookup yields CDR1 MDHEN and CDR2 SYDVKM. The CDR3 consists of 12 residues. The DNA of the CDR3 is TGTGCCACCTATCTAGGGATGACTGAAGCTTTCTTT. It specifies CATYLGMTEAFF.

J is TRBJ2-1 and V is TRBV6-5; D might be TRBD2 (6 bases). This CDR3 is built from 14 residues. Germline CDR1 reads MNHEY; CDR2 reads SVGAGI. Trimming left V 7 bases short and J 0 bases short, with 10 bases between. As DNA, the CDR3 is TGTGCCAGCACCCGGGGGAGCTCCTACAATGAGCAGTTCTTC. As protein: CASTRGSSYNEQFF.

The genes are TRBV14 and TRBJ2-7; 8 bases agree with TRBD1. Trimming at V came to 1 base and at J to 3 bases, leaving 2 bases not matched to a gene. The CDR3 sequence is 14 residues long. Germline V lookup: CDR1 SGHDN, CDR2 FVKESK. CDR3 sequence (DNA): TGTGCCAGCAGCCAAGTAGACAGGGGCTACGAGCAGTACTTC. Its protein product is CASSQVDRGYEQYF.

This rearrangement joins TRBV19 to TRBJ2-2, with TRBD1 matching 9 bases. Germline CDR1 LNHDA, CDR2 SQIVND (reference sequence). The V segment lost 6 bases and the J segment 2 bases; nucleotides outside the gene matches: 7. The length of the CDR3 is 16 residues. In DNA form, the CDR3 reads TGTGCCAGTAGAAGTATGGGACAGGGAAACACCGGGGAGCTGTTTTTT. The encoded protein is CASRSMGQGNTGELFF.

The genes are TRBV18 and TRBJ1-4; D uncertain. Trimming removed 3 bases at V and 8 bases at J, with 10 bases between. Germline V gene data show CDR1 as KGHSH and CDR2 as LQKENI. The CDR3 extends over 13 amino acids. The CDR3 DNA is TGTGCCAGCTCACCTCCGGGAGAGGAAAAACTGTTTTTT. Its protein product is CASSPPGEEKLFF.

V usage is TRBV18 and J usage is TRBJ1-3; no reliable D call. The germline V gene encodes CDR1 KGHSH and CDR2 LQKENI. V gave up 2 bases and J gave up 0 bases, with 11 bases separating them. The CDR3 covers 16 residues. The CDR3 DNA reads as TGTGCCAGCTCACCAGCCGGGAAATACTCTGGAAACACCATATATTTT. Translation: CASSPAGKYSGNTIYF.

The chain has TRBV28 and TRBJ1-5; D possibly corresponds to TRBD1 (6 bases). The germline V gene has CDR1 MDHEN and CDR2 SYDVKM. This CDR3 has 15 amino acids. V lost 6 bases and J lost 0, with 12 bases in between. This CDR3 is CASRQGHFSNQPQHF. The CDR3 DNA follows: TGTGCCAGCAGACAGGGACACTTTAGCAATCAGCCCCAGCATTTT.